The TCR beta chain described here comes from a study of tumor and adjacent non-tumor tissue in lung cancer. Study at large: The cohort had 12 to 13 adenocarcinoma, a couple of squamous cell and 1 small cell patients.

A note on this clonotype: Compared with germline, one end of the junction differs, possibly owing to a read error.

Three rounds of nested PCR, following a modified ARM-PCR protocol, produced the TCRbeta library. One entry per CDR3 protein results from TCRdb running MiXCR on the multiplex PCR reads. The data contain 71,000 or so distinct CDR3 sequences, over 80% of them singletons. The template was RNA from unsorted bulk tissue. Newly diagnosed lung cancer patients had thoracic surgery in China, August–late 2014, without prior chemotherapy. The CDR3 runs to 16 residues. Germline CDR1 and CDR2: MGHRA and YSYEKL. This clonotype originated in a woman aged 45-59 years with non-small cell lung cancer. Sequencing was performed on lung tumor tissue. The rearrangement uses TRBV4-1 and TRBJ1-1, with a weak D call TRBD1 (5 bases). The CDR3 spells CASSQVLYRWNIEAFF. The DNA of the CDR3 is TGCGCCAGCAGCCAAGTTTTGTACAGGTGGAACATTGAAGCTTTCTTT.